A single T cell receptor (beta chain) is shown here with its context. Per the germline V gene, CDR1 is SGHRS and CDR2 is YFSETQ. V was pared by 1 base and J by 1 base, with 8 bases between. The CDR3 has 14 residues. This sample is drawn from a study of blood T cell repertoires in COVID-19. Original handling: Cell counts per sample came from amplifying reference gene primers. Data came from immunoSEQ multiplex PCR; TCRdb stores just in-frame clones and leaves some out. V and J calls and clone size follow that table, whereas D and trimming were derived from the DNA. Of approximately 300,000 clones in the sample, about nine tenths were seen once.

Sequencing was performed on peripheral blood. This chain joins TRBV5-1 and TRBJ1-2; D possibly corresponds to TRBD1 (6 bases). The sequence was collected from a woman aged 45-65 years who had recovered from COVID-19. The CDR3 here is CASSLRDINYGYTF. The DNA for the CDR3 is TGCGCCAGCAGCTTGCGGGACATTAACTATGGCTACACCTTC.